These 21 T cell receptor beta chains share one sample of origin, sequenced in a study of tumor-infiltrating lymphocytes in primary liver carcinoma. The authors made TCR beta cDNA from roughly 480 ng total RNA with a constant-region primer. Slightly modified ARM-PCR, run as three nested multiplex PCR rounds, produced the TCR beta libraries. Both of the initial two PCR rounds ran for 10 cycles and employed TRBV1-TRBV30 forward primers alongside a C-beta reverse primer. One entry per CDR3 protein results from TCRdb running MiXCR on the multiplex PCR reads. The data show about 320,000 distinct CDR3 sequences, with 65% seen just once and roughly 9% held by the top ten. Extraction also yielded germline DNA, while blood RNA was obtained from unsorted whole blood. Sequenced material: peripheral blood. Every receptor here comes from a man aged 35-49 years with primary liver carcinoma and hepatitis B virus infection.

To note about this clonotype: Germline is not matched at one junction end, which may reflect a read error. This sequence joins TRBV28 and TRBJ2-5; D gene unclear. This CDR3 spans 12 amino acids. Germline V gene data show CDR1 as MDHEN and CDR2 as SYDVKM. This CDR3 is CASSIVLETHYF. Here the CDR3 DNA reads TGTGCCAGCAGTATCGTCTTAGAGACCCACTACTTC.

This clonotype was seen at least ten times. This chain uses TRBV10-3 with TRBJ2-1; tentatively, D is TRBD1 or TRBD2 (6 bases each). Germline loops: CDR1 ENHRY, CDR2 SYGVKD. Trimming cost V 11 bases and J 9 bases, with 14 bases left between them. The CDR3 runs to 11 residues. CDR3 loop: CAAQGGFEQFF. CDR3 bases: TGTGCCGCCCAAGGGGGGTTTGAGCAGTTCTTC.

The rearrangement uses TRBV13 and TRBJ2-3; D is possibly TRBD2 (6 bases). Germline V CDR1 and CDR2: PRHDT, FYEKMQ (reference sequence). The V and J ends lost 8 bases and 0 bases respectively, with 15 bases between them. The CDR3 has 15 residues. The CDR3 nucleotides read TGTGCCAGCGACCTTCGTGGGACTAGCACAGATACGCAGTATTTT. Its translation: CASDLRGTSTDTQYF.

About this clonotype: Germline and junction disagree at one end, which may indicate a read error. The rearrangement links TRBV6-1 to TRBJ1-5; 9 bases map to TRBD1. Germline V lookup: CDR1 MNHNS, CDR2 SASEGT. The CDR3 covers 16 residues. CDR3 region: CASSGGQGNPNQPQHF. DNA for the CDR3: TGTGCCAGCAGTGGCGGACAGGGGAACCCTAATCAGCCTCAGCATTTT.

As regards this clonotype: A junction end diverges from the germline sequence, so it may reflect a read error. The gene calls are TRBV14 and TRBJ2-1; tentatively, D is TRBD2 (5 bases). The germline V gene has CDR1 SGHDN and CDR2 FVKESK. CDR3 size: 14 residues. In DNA form, the CDR3 reads TGTGCCAGCAGCCCCCAACTAGAGGCTAATGAGCGGTTCTTC. Translating gives CASSPQLEANERFF. The entire variable domain, with the rest obtained from reference TRBV14 and TRBJ2-1, is as follows: EAGVTQFPSHSVIEKGQTVTLRCDPISGHDNLYWYRRVMGKEIKFLLHFVKESKQDESGMPNNRFLAERTGGTYSTLKVQPAELEDSGVYFCASSPQLEANERFFGPGTRLTVL.

This clonotype appeared a few times. The V gene is TRBV6-1, the J gene TRBJ2-2, with D uncertain. The CDR3 has 14 amino acids. Looked up from germline, CDR1 is MNHNS and CDR2 is SASEGT. V was shortened by 4 bases and J by 4 bases, with 10 bases between the two germline ends. CDR3 region: CASSGSWGTGELFF. In DNA form, the CDR3 reads TGTGCCAGCAGTGGGTCGTGGGGCACCGGGGAGCTGTTTTTT.

This chain joins TRBV5-4 and TRBJ2-1; D not resolved. Per germline, CDR1 SGHNT and CDR2 YYREEE (reference sequence). The CDR3 contains 14 residues. The ends were cut back, 4 bases at V and 4 bases at J, with 12 bases in the middle. Written as DNA, the CDR3 is TGTGCCAGCAGCACTACTGATCCATACAATGAGCAGTTCTTC. Amino acid sequence: CASSTTDPYNEQFF.

This chain joins TRBV6-2 or TRBV6-3 and TRBJ2-3; D might be TRBD1 (6 bases). Between the trimmed V and J ends, which lost 7 bases and 2 bases, there was a span of 13 bases. CDR1 and CDR2 (germline): MNHEY, SVGEGT. CDR3 size: 14 residues. The CDR3 protein is CASNRDPITDTQYF. DNA for the CDR3: TGTGCCAGCAACAGGGACCCTATCACAGATACGCAGTATTTT.

With respect to this clonotype: This may stem from a read error, because a much larger clone lies one nucleotide away. The rearrangement uses TRBV6-5 and TRBJ2-1; D gene uncertain. Germline V gives CDR1 MNHEY, CDR2 SVGAGI. The CDR3 is made up of 13 amino acids. This CDR3 is CASKSGSHNEQFF. The CDR3 DNA follows: TGTGCCAGCAAATCTGGCTCCCACAATGAGCAGTTCTTC.

Notes on this clonotype: One base away lies a much larger clone, so this may be a sequencing read error. J is TRBJ2-7 and V is TRBV4-3, with D perhaps matching TRBD2 (6 bases). The CDR3 runs to 14 residues. Trimming shortened V by 0 bases and J by 6 bases, and 12 bases separated the two germline ends. Germline V gene lookup returns CDR1 LGHNA and CDR2 YSLEER. Written as DNA, the CDR3 is TGCGCCAGCAGCCAAGAGACGGGAGAACGCGAGCAGTACTTC. This sequence encodes CASSQETGEREQYF.

As concerns this clonotype: The conserved phenylalanine or tryptophan normally closing the CDR3 is absent here, so this likely arose from a read error. V gene TRBV4-3 combines with J gene TRBJ1-1; TRBD1 agrees at 11 bases. Trimming cost V 4 bases and J 4 bases; bases outside gene matches: 5. The length of the CDR3 is 15 residues. Germline-derived CDR1 and CDR2 are LGHNA and YSLEER. The CDR3 DNA follows: TGCGCCAGCAGCCCGTGGACAGGGGGCGGCACTGAAGCTTTCTTA. This translates into CASSPWTGGGTEAFL.

The gene calls are TRBV28 and TRBJ2-1, with D possibly being TRBD1 or TRBD2 (6 bases each). V was trimmed by 2 bases and J by 5 bases, leaving 7 bases between them. Germline CDR1 reads MDHEN; CDR2 reads SYDVKM. The CDR3 consists of 13 residues. This CDR3 is CASSLRGHNEQFF. DNA of the CDR3: TGTGCCAGCAGTTTACGGGGGCACAATGAGCAGTTCTTC.

The rearrangement links TRBV29-1 to TRBJ1-1; unclear D gene. V lost 4 bases and J lost 0, with 9 bases in between. The germline V gene has CDR1 SQVTM and CDR2 ANQGSEA. This CDR3 has 13 amino acids. The CDR3 sequence is CSVVRRLNTEAFF. The CDR3 bases are TGCAGCGTTGTTAGACGGTTGAACACTGAAGCTTTCTTT.

Comment on this clonotype: A much bigger clone sits one base away, suggesting this may be a read error. The chain uses TRBV6-1 and TRBJ2-7; unclear D gene. The CDR3 contains 15 residues. V lost 5 bases and J lost 2, with 16 bases in between. The germline V gene has CDR1 MNHNS and CDR2 SASEGT. In DNA, the CDR3 is TGTGCCAGCAGTCCTCGAGAGAGACCCACCTACGAGCAGTACTTC. Translating it yields CASSPRERPTYEQYF.

This clonotype was recorded many times. The rearrangement joins TRBV10-3 to TRBJ2-7; D is perhaps TRBD2 (5 bases). The CDR3 length is 13 residues. The V and J ends lost 4 bases and 3 bases respectively, with 10 bases between them. Germline V gives CDR1 ENHRY, CDR2 SYGVKD. The CDR3 sequence: CAISVSGSYEQYF. The CDR3 DNA reads as TGTGCCATCAGTGTATCGGGGAGCTACGAGCAGTACTTC.

Regarding this clonotype: One end of the junction varies from germline; a read error may be responsible. The V gene is TRBV12-3 or TRBV12-4, the J gene TRBJ2-5; no firm D call. The CDR3 contains 13 residues. The CDR3 bases are TGTGTCAGCAGCCGAAGCGAGACAGAGACCCAGTACTTC. Protein: CVSSRSETETQYF.

As concerns this clonotype: Mismatch with germline at one junction end may stem from a read error. This chain links TRBV6-5 with TRBJ1-1; the D gene is possibly TRBD1 (5 bases). Looked up from germline, CDR1 is MNHEY and CDR2 is SVGAGI. The CDR3 is 14 residues long. CDR3 in DNA: TGTGCCAGCAGCTCAACCTATCTTGGGGAAGGGGCATCCTTT. It codes for CASSSTYLGEGASF.

About this clonotype: Its ends do not fully match the called genes, so a read error is possible. The chain combines TRBV11-2 with TRBJ2-7; D unclear. The CDR3 runs to 13 residues. The germline gives CDR1 SGHAT, CDR2 FQNNGV. The DNA for the CDR3 is TGTGCCAGCAGCCCCGGAGTATTCTACGAGCAGTATTTC. Translation: CASSPGVFYEQYF.

As to this clonotype: A read error may account for a junction end that differs from germline. V is TRBV6-1 and J is TRBJ2-3; 8 bases agree with TRBD1. CDR1 and CDR2 from the germline V gene are MNHNS and SASEGT. The CDR3 runs 17 residues. This CDR3 is CANSGGTGLPGSDTQYF. The CDR3 nucleotides are TGTGCCAACAGTGGGGGGACAGGCCTTCCGGGGTCAGATACGCAGTATTTT.

On this clonotype itself: Its ends do not fully match the called genes, so a read error is possible. The chain is built from TRBV5-1 and TRBJ2-1, with TRBD2 matching over 10 bases. CDR1 is SGHRS, CDR2 YFSETQ, per germline. The CDR3 has 15 amino acids. The CDR3 nucleotides read TGCGCCAGCAGCTTGGAGGGACTAGCGAACAATGAGCAGTCCTTC. It translates to CASSLEGLANNEQSF.

About this clonotype: One end of the junction does not line up with germline, which may come from a read error. The genes are TRBV11-2 and TRBJ1-2, with D unresolved. The CDR3 has 14 residues. From germline, CDR1 is SGHAT and CDR2 FQNNGV. The CDR3 sequence: CVSSQGYSSYGYTF. The CDR3 DNA reads as TGTGTCAGCAGTCAAGGCTACAGCTCCTATGGTTACACCTTC.